Below, 2 T cell receptor beta chains from the same sample are listed, as sequenced in a study of cytotoxic CD8 clonotypes in ibrutinib-treated CLL (dated by TCRdb to the early 2020s). Library preparation employed the immunoSEQ multiplex PCR assay. TCRdb took over this immuneACCESS table, retaining in-frame rearrangements with V and J assigned. Such tables are incomplete; in checked studies, under half of the missing clones stem from an unresolved V gene, and the remainder is unexplained. The sample table holds 330,000 or so clones, of which over 55% were seen once. Of the sample, around 6.6% falls within the top ten clones. Sequences were derived from PBMCs, sampled after 36 months of ibrutinib treatment. The receptors originated from a human donor with chronic lymphocytic leukemia.

The chain uses TRBV7-9 and TRBJ2-2, with TRBD2 identical over 7 bases. The germline CDR1 and CDR2 sequences are SEHNR and FQNEAQ (reference sequence). After removal of 0 bases from V and 5 bases from J, the junction contained 3 bases not matched to a gene. This CDR3 spans 15 amino acids. CDR3 nucleotides: TGTGCCAGCAGCTTAGCCGGACTAGGTACCGGGGAGCTGTTTTTT. Its protein product is CASSLAGLGTGELFF.

Only one count was recorded for this clone. The chain combines TRBV6-6 with TRBJ2-5; 9 bases agree with TRBD2. This CDR3 has 15 amino acids. The V gene end was trimmed by 6 bases and the J gene end by 4 bases; junction bases not matched to a gene: 9. Per the germline V gene, CDR1 is MNHNY and CDR2 is SVGAGI (reference sequence). In DNA form, the CDR3 reads TGTGCCAGCAGCCTGAAGCGGGGGGCCGGAGAGACCCAGTACTTC. This translates into CASSLKRGAGETQYF.